These 27 T cell receptor beta chains originate from one sample sequenced in a study of T cell changes during pregnancy in multiple sclerosis (dated by TCRdb to between 2019 and 2020). The library was built by means of the immunoSEQ multiplex PCR assay. TCRdb re-hosts the immuneACCESS table, in-frame sequences only. Its copies lack some clones; in the studies checked, an unresolved V gene accounts for under half of them, and the cause for the rest is not known. In this sample the table shows tens of thousands of clones, around 92% of which occur a single time. About 1.2% of the sample comes from the top ten. The source material was peripheral blood, sampled after pregnancy. The receptors were sampled from a female donor in good health, enrolled as a control in a pregnancy study.

This rearrangement joins TRBV18 to TRBJ2-1; D possibly corresponds to TRBD2 (5 bases). The CDR3 length is 16 residues. Trimming removed 3 bases at V and 7 bases at J, with 19 bases between. The V gene's germline CDR1 is KGHSH and CDR2 LQKENI. CDR3 region: CASSPANRVSGNEQFF. Here the CDR3 DNA reads TGTGCCAGCTCACCCGCAAATCGGGTCTCGGGGAATGAGCAGTTCTTC.

The rearrangement links TRBV30 to TRBJ2-4; TRBD2 aligns across 10 bases. CDR1 and CDR2 (germline): GTSNPN, SVGIG (reference sequence). This CDR3 spans 13 amino acids. V lost 5 bases, J lost 4 bases, and 2 bases stayed unmatched. CDR3 residues: CAWGLAAKNIQYF. The CDR3 DNA sequence: TGTGCCTGGGGACTAGCGGCTAAAAACATTCAGTACTTC.

This chain uses TRBV19 with TRBJ2-7; no definite D call. Deletions cut 9 bases from V and 5 bases from J, with 20 bases between. Germline V gene lookup returns CDR1 LNHDA and CDR2 SQIVND (reference sequence). This CDR3 region has 14 residues. The CDR3 DNA sequence: TGTGCCAGCCAAGAGAGTCCAGGTAGAAACGAGCAGTACTTC. This gives the protein CASQESPGRNEQYF.

The chain carries TRBV5-4 and TRBJ1-5; D is perhaps TRBD1 (6 bases). Germline V CDR1 and CDR2: SGHNT, YYREEE (reference sequence). The V and J ends lost 4 bases and 1 base respectively, with 12 bases between them. The CDR3 consists of 15 residues. The CDR3 bases are TGTGCCAGCAGCGCTGATAGGGGGAGCAATCAGCCCCAGCATTTT. Translated, it gives CASSADRGSNQPQHF.

CDR3 in DNA: TGTGCCACCAGCAGTCCAGGGGGCTACGAGCAGTACTTC. This translates into CATSSPGGYEQYF. The rearrangement joins TRBV15 to TRBJ2-7; 7 bases map to TRBD1. Trimming cost V 3 bases and J 3 bases; bases outside gene matches: 2. This CDR3 comprises 13 residues. In germline, CDR1 is LNHNV, CDR2 YYDKDF (reference sequence).

V is TRBV5-1 and J is TRBJ1-3; no firm D call. Trimming cost V 3 bases and J 2 bases, with 15 bases left between them. Germline V gene sequence: CDR1 SGHRS, CDR2 YFSETQ. This CDR3 is 16 amino acids long. CDR3 in DNA: TGCGCCAGCAGCTACGGACTGGAAGGTCCTGGAAACACCATATATTTT. Translated, it gives CASSYGLEGPGNTIYF. Based on the CDR3 plus reference TRBV5-1 and TRBJ1-3, the full variable domain is KAGVTQTPRYLIKTRGQQVTLSCSPISGHRSVSWYQQTPGQGLQFLFEYFSETQRNKGNFPGRFSGRQFSNSRSEMNVSTLELGDSALYLCASSYGLEGPGNTIYFGEGSWLTVV.

V usage is TRBV6-1 and J usage is TRBJ1-3; no reliable D call. Trimming took off 6 bases at V and 0 bases at J, with 9 bases between the two ends. The CDR3 has 14 residues. In germline, CDR1 is MNHNS, CDR2 SASEGT. CDR3 bases: TGTGCCAGCAGAATCCAGGCCTCTGGAAACACCATATATTTT. Translating gives CASRIQASGNTIYF.

The CDR3 sequence: CASSQVLTDTDTQYF. For the CDR3, the DNA is TGCGCCAGCAGCCAAGTCCTTACTGACACAGATACGCAGTATTTT. This sequence joins TRBV4-3 and TRBJ2-3, with unresolved D. CDR3 length: 15 amino acids. Between the trimmed V and J ends, which lost 1 base and 2 bases, there was a span of 10 bases. Germline assignment: CDR1 LGHNA and CDR2 YSLEER.

The CDR3 spells CASSVEGALSTDTQYF. CDR3 DNA sequence: TGTGCCAGCAGCGTAGAGGGGGCCCTAAGCACAGATACGCAGTATTTT. The chain is built from TRBV9 and TRBJ2-3; TRBD1 agrees at 7 bases. V dropped 0 bases and J dropped 0; count of bases not matched to a gene: 4. This CDR3 contains 16 residues. Per the germline V gene, CDR1 is SGDLS and CDR2 is YYNGEE.

The chain is built from TRBV7-2 and TRBJ2-5; D is possibly TRBD2 (6 bases). From germline, CDR1 is SGHTA and CDR2 FQGNSA. The CDR3 is 14 residues long. V dropped 7 bases and J dropped 1 base, with 13 bases sitting between them. This chain's CDR3 is CASNQLAAQETQYF. DNA for the CDR3: TGTGCCAGCAACCAATTAGCGGCCCAAGAGACCCAGTACTTC.

The chain uses TRBV5-1 and TRBJ2-5; 12 positions agree with TRBD2. V trimming: 0 bases; J trimming: 4 bases; junction bases outside the gene matches: 1. Per germline, CDR1 SGHRS and CDR2 YFSETQ. This CDR3 comprises 15 residues. The CDR3 DNA reads TGCGCCAGCAGCTTGGGACTAGCGGGGGTAGAGACCCAGTACTTC. This encodes CASSLGLAGVETQYF.

The chain joins TRBV29-1 to TRBJ1-2; a weak D match, TRBD1 (6 bases). CDR3 length: 13 residues. Trimming pared 4 bases from V and 5 bases from J, leaving 14 bases between. Germline CDR1 SQVTM, CDR2 ANQGSEA. CDR3 in DNA: TGCAGCGTTGTCCCGGGGGGCGAATATGGCTACACCTTC. Translating gives CSVVPGGEYGYTF.

The CDR3 protein is CATRSGGYGYTF. The CDR3, as DNA: TGTGCCACCCGCTCCGGGGGCTATGGCTACACCTTC. The chain recombines TRBV15 with TRBJ1-2; weak D call: TRBD1 (5 bases). V lost 8 bases to trimming and J lost 4 bases, with 11 bases between them. In germline, CDR1 is LNHNV, CDR2 YYDKDF (reference sequence). This CDR3 is 12 amino acids long.

This chain joins TRBV19 and TRBJ1-1; D perhaps matches TRBD1 (6 bases). This CDR3 spans 14 amino acids. Per germline, CDR1 LNHDA and CDR2 SQIVND (reference sequence). V was pared by 7 bases and J by 5 bases, with 17 bases between. The CDR3 is CASTGVYRETEAFF. For the CDR3, the DNA is TGTGCCAGTACAGGGGTTTACAGGGAGACTGAAGCTTTCTTT.

This clone was counted a single time. J is TRBJ2-2 and V is TRBV11-3; TRBD1 might be the D (7 bases). The CDR3 is 15 residues long. Germline V gene sequence: CDR1 SGHNT, CDR2 YENEEA. With 2 bases removed from V and 4 bases from J, the gap between germline ends came to 11 bases. CDR3 DNA: TGTGCCAGCAGCTTATCAGGGGGGTCCACCGGGGAGCTGTTTTTT. It is translated as CASSLSGGSTGELFF.

The genes are TRBV5-1 and TRBJ1-1; D gene ambiguous. CDR3 length equals 16 residues. V lost 0 bases and J lost 1, with 13 bases in between. The germline CDR1 and CDR2 sequences are SGHRS and YFSETQ. This chain's CDR3 is CASSLDRKQRNTEAFF. The CDR3 nucleotides read TGCGCCAGCAGCTTGGACAGAAAACAGAGGAACACTGAAGCTTTCTTT.

The CDR3 DNA reads as TGCGCCAGCAGCCAAGATGAGGGCCGAATACCGGCGGGAAACACCATATATTTT. This translates into CASSQDEGRIPAGNTIYF. V and J are TRBV4-1 and TRBJ1-3; the D is unclear. CDR1 and CDR2 (germline): MGHRA, YSYEKL. The germline V and J ends were trimmed by 0 bases and 4 bases, with 19 bases remaining between them. This CDR3 contains 18 residues.

This clone was picked up one time. The CDR3 protein is CASSSGTTRSYEQYF. CDR3 DNA: TGTGCCAGCAGTTCCGGGACAACTCGGTCCTACGAGCAGTACTTC. The chain is built from TRBV6-5 and TRBJ2-7, with a possible D match to TRBD1 (6 bases). The CDR3 length is 15 residues. CDR1 and CDR2 (germline): MNHEY, SVGAGI. V gave up 4 bases and J gave up 1 base, with 14 bases separating them.

V is TRBV2 and J is TRBJ2-3, with 8 bases lining up with TRBD2. Germline V gene lookup returns CDR1 SNHLY and CDR2 FYNNEI. Losses at the gene ends were 2 bases for V and 2 bases for J; bases not matched to a gene: 3. The CDR3 has 15 residues. The CDR3 is CASSELAGFTDTQYF. In DNA form, the CDR3 reads TGTGCCAGCAGTGAACTAGCGGGTTTCACAGATACGCAGTATTTT.

This clone was seen more than once but under ten times. The DNA for the CDR3 is TGTGCCAGCAGTGAAGCGGGACAGACAAACGATTCACCCCTCCACTTT. Residues: CASSEAGQTNDSPLHF. V gene TRBV2 combines with J gene TRBJ1-6; 7 nucleotides match TRBD1. The CDR3 length is 16 residues. Unmatched junction bases numbered 7, after V lost 0 bases and J lost 8 bases. Per the germline V gene, CDR1 is SNHLY and CDR2 is FYNNEI.

The chain couples TRBV30 to TRBJ2-1; 8 nucleotides align to TRBD2. In germline, CDR1 is GTSNPN, CDR2 SVGIG (reference sequence). J lost 1 base, V lost 0 bases, and 5 bases had no gene match. The CDR3 is made up of 16 amino acids. The CDR3 nucleotides are TGTGCCTGGAGTGTACCAAGCGGGAGTTCCTACAATGAGCAGTTCTTC. Its protein is CAWSVPSGSSYNEQFF.

This clone was picked up one time. This chain links TRBV18 with TRBJ1-4; the D is unclear. The germline V gene encodes CDR1 KGHSH and CDR2 LQKENI. V was trimmed by 4 bases and J by 0 bases, leaving 9 bases between them. The CDR3 runs 15 residues. This CDR3 is CASSQTVTTNEKLFF. In nucleotides, the CDR3 is TGTGCCAGCTCACAAACAGTGACAACTAATGAAAAACTGTTTTTT.

The gene calls are TRBV5-1 and TRBJ2-2, with 8 bases lining up with TRBD1. Germline CDR1 SGHRS, CDR2 YFSETQ. V gave up 0 bases and J gave up 5 bases; unmatched junction bases: 6. CDR3 size: 16 residues. CDR3 sequence (DNA): TGCGCCAGCAGCTTGGTGGCAGGGGGCAGAACCGGGGAGCTGTTTTTT. The encoded protein is CASSLVAGGRTGELFF.

The CDR3 reads CASSGGRFWNTDTQYF. For the CDR3, the DNA is TGTGCCAGCAGTGGAGGGCGGTTCTGGAACACAGATACGCAGTATTTT. V gene TRBV25-1 combines with J gene TRBJ2-3; D possibly corresponds to TRBD2 (5 bases). Germline V gives CDR1 MGHDK, CDR2 SYGVNS. V dropped 4 bases and J dropped 2 bases, with 16 bases sitting between them. CDR3 length: 16 residues.

The J gene is TRBJ2-5, the V gene TRBV7-2; 7 nucleotides line up with TRBD2. Trimming took 5 bases from V and 4 from J; bases not matched to a gene: 4. From germline, CDR1 is SGHTA and CDR2 FQGNSA. The CDR3 is 13 amino acids. The CDR3 reads CASSGGRAETQYF. CDR3 DNA: TGTGCCAGCAGCGGAGGGAGGGCAGAGACCCAGTACTTC.

The V and J genes are TRBV6-5 and TRBJ2-7; 7 bases align to TRBD1. Germline V gives CDR1 MNHEY, CDR2 SVGAGI. The CDR3 consists of 15 residues. J gave up 2 bases and V 6 bases, and 10 bases lay outside the gene matches. This CDR3 reads CASSTNRGRPYEQYF. The CDR3 nucleotides read TGTGCCAGCAGCACAAACAGGGGACGCCCCTACGAGCAGTACTTC.

The chain uses TRBV28 and TRBJ2-1; TRBD2 might be the D (7 bases). Trimming pared 1 base from V and 8 bases from J, leaving 18 bases between. The CDR3 length is 16 residues. Per germline, CDR1 MDHEN and CDR2 SYDVKM. CDR3 in amino acids: CASSLYGGGRPDEQFF. The CDR3, as DNA: TGTGCCAGCAGTTTATACGGGGGCGGGAGACCCGATGAGCAGTTCTTC.